This TCR beta chain is drawn from a study of T cell clonotyping in hematopoietic cell transplantation. Germline V gene data show CDR1 as SGHTA and CDR2 as FQGNSA. The V end lost 0 bases, the J end lost 4 bases, and 7 bases lay between the germline ends. The CDR3 extends over 14 amino acids. Time point indicated: recipient sample about 28 days before transplant, after cytoreduction. Samples: about 28 days before transplant, then days 30, 100 and 180 after. Study-wide points: At the given depth, recipient repertoires were over 95% de novo clonotypes. Graft donor and pretransplant recipient Inverse Simpson Index values predicted broader posttransplant TCR diversity. Pathologically expanded recipient clonotypes increased progressively from day 30 to day 180 as diversity fell.

This clone was detected a few times. Its specificity is unknown. The repertoire was sequenced with immunoSEQ multiplex PCR; TCRdb's copy has only in-frame clones and lacks some. The sample carries some 28,000 clones, roughly 84% recorded once. This TCR derives from a man aged 35 to 55 with acute myeloid leukemia. Some clones in this sample may be carry-over from other donors' samples. The chain carries TRBV7-2 and TRBJ2-1, with no clear D. The specimen comprised peripheral blood mononuclear cells, sampled before stem cell transplant. CDR3 in DNA: TGTGCCAGCAGCTTAGCAGCACTTTACAATGAGCAGTTCTTC. It is translated as CASSLAALYNEQFF.